The 14 T cell receptor beta chains below were found in one sample sequenced in a study of blood T cells in healthy people across ages (dated by TCRdb to the mid-2010s). The library was prepared using 5' RACE. The instrument was an Illumina HiSeq 2500. A second 7 to 11 cycle PCR used a sample-barcoded 5' primer and a J-beta primer mix. The raw public reads went through TCRdb reprocessing: fastp at Q25, MiXCR clone calling, in-frame beta chains kept. Rows merge per CDR3 protein into single entries with the most common DNA and genes. The sample table holds around 520,000 distinct CDR3 sequences, of which about 28% were seen once. The biggest ten clones account for 3% to 4.5% of the sample. These data were likewise used in another study, on T cells of mothers and their children.

The source material was blood. Receptor source: a boy between 2 and 10 years old in good health.

This clonotype was found a few times. The chain recombines TRBV19 with TRBJ1-1, with D tentatively TRBD1 (5 bases). Germline CDR1 is LNHDA and CDR2 is SQIVND (reference sequence). The CDR3 is 14 amino acids. With 9 bases removed from V and 4 bases from J, the gap between germline ends came to 18 bases. CDR3 residues: CASSLEGMATEAFF. The CDR3 DNA reads TGTGCCAGCTCTCTGGAGGGGATGGCCACTGAAGCTTTCTTT.

This clonotype showed up just a few times. This chain joins TRBV7-8 and TRBJ2-5; D gene unclear. CDR1 is SGHVS and CDR2 is FQNEAQ in the germline V gene. CDR3 length equals 18 residues. Trimming took 3 bases from V and 5 from J, leaving 25 bases between them. CDR3 residues: CASSFSQGPLEGRETQYF. CDR3 bases: TGTGCCAGCAGCTTTTCCCAAGGGCCCTTAGAAGGGCGGGAGACCCAGTACTTC.

V gene TRBV7-2 combines with J gene TRBJ2-3; D unclear. With 0 bases removed from V and 1 base from J, the gap between germline ends came to 8 bases. The germline V gene has CDR1 SGHTA and CDR2 FQGNSA. CDR3 length: 15 residues. This CDR3 is CASSLALGGTDTQYF. The CDR3 DNA sequence: TGTGCCAGCAGCTTAGCCCTTGGCGGCACAGATACGCAGTATTTT. Using reference TRBV7-2 and TRBJ2-3 for the parts outside the CDR3, the full variable domain is GAGVSQSPSNKVTEKGKDVELRCDPISGHTALYWYRQSLGQGLEFLIYFQGNSAPDKSGLPSDRFSAERTGGSVSTLTIQRTQQEDSAVYLCASSLALGGTDTQYFGPGTRLTVL.

The chain's CDR3 is CASSTAQGTSGSYEQFF. The CDR3 nucleotides are TGTGCCAGCAGCACCGCCCAGGGGACTAGCGGGAGCTATGAGCAGTTCTTC. The chain employs TRBV12-3 or TRBV12-4 and TRBJ2-1; 14 bases map to TRBD2. V lost 6 bases to trimming and J lost 8 bases; unmatched junction nucleotides: 12. The CDR3 loop spans 17 amino acids.

In regard to this clonotype: The junction differs from germline at one of its ends, possibly a read error. The chain combines TRBV28 with TRBJ2-5; TRBD2 matches 8 bases. The CDR3 has 14 residues. Germline CDR1 MDHEN, CDR2 SYDVKM. The CDR3 DNA follows: TGTGCCAGCAGTCCGCTAACGAGCGGGAGTAGCGGGTTCTTC. Amino acid sequence: CASSPLTSGSSGFF.

This clonotype was seen a handful of times. Relative to the germline gene, one junction end is altered; a read error may explain this. The chain joins TRBV20-1 to TRBJ1-2, with TRBD1 matching 11 bases. Germline-derived CDR1 and CDR2 are DFQATT and SNEGSKA (reference sequence). The length of the CDR3 is 15 residues. The DNA of the CDR3 is TGCAGTGCTAGGCGGGGGACAGGGGGGTCCTATGGCTACATCTTC. Translating gives CSARRGTGGSYGYIF.

The chain carries TRBV12-3 or TRBV12-4 and TRBJ2-6; D uncertain. V dropped 4 bases and J dropped 3 bases, with 19 bases sitting between them. This CDR3 is 18 amino acids long. The CDR3 is CASSSLLPGVFGANVLTF. The DNA of the CDR3 is TGTGCCAGCAGTTCATTGCTCCCAGGAGTTTTTGGGGCCAACGTCCTGACTTTC.

This chain links TRBV12-3 or TRBV12-4 with TRBJ1-2; D is ambiguous. Between the trimmed V and J ends, which lost 3 bases and 3 bases, there was a span of 11 bases. The CDR3 has 14 amino acids. The CDR3 DNA reads as TGTGCCAGCAGTTTCAAGCCCCTAGACTATGGCTACACCTTC. Translating it yields CASSFKPLDYGYTF.

The rearrangement joins TRBV20-1 to TRBJ1-2; D may be TRBD1 (6 bases). V was cut by 1 base and J by 0 bases, with 12 bases left in between. This CDR3 has 15 residues. Germline V gene sequence: CDR1 DFQATT, CDR2 SNEGSKA (reference sequence). CDR3 sequence (DNA): TGCAGTGCTAGAGGACCGACAGGAGCTAACTATGGCTACACCTTC. This sequence encodes CSARGPTGANYGYTF.

This clonotype was seen a handful of times. This chain connects TRBV5-1 to TRBJ2-7, with unresolved D. The CDR3 covers 13 residues. Trimming took off 5 bases at V and 3 bases at J, with 12 bases between the two ends. Germline CDR1 is SGHRS and CDR2 is YFSETQ. The CDR3 region is CASSNRPLYEQYF. The CDR3 DNA reads TGCGCCAGCAGTAATCGACCGCTCTACGAGCAGTACTTC.

The chain uses TRBV2 and TRBJ2-3; 7 bases are a match to TRBD2. The CDR3 consists of 14 residues. Trimming at V came to 4 bases and at J to 11 bases, leaving 12 bases not matched to a gene. Germline V gene sequence: CDR1 SNHLY, CDR2 FYNNEI. This CDR3 reads CASSVGTNAPRQYF. CDR3 coding DNA: TGTGCCAGCAGTGTAGGGACTAACGCCCCCCGGCAGTATTTT. Complete variable domain (other parts from reference TRBV2 and TRBJ2-3): EPEVTQTPSHQVTQMGQEVILRCVPISNHLYFYWYRQILGQKVEFLVSFYNNEISEKSEIFDDQFSVERPDGSNFTLKIRSTKLEDSAMYFCASSVGTNAPRQYFGPGTRLTVL.

Written as DNA, the CDR3 is TGCAGCGTTGACAGGAGAAATGGAAATGAGCAGTTCTTC. Amino acid sequence: CSVDRRNGNEQFF. This chain connects TRBV29-1 to TRBJ2-1; D unclear. The CDR3 loop spans 13 amino acids. The germline V and J ends were trimmed by 3 bases and 7 bases, with 13 bases remaining between them. Germline CDR1 SQVTM, CDR2 ANQGSEA.

This clonotype has just a few counts. This chain connects TRBV12-3 or TRBV12-4 to TRBJ2-2; TRBD1 matches 8 bases. This CDR3 region has 17 residues. The junction had 10 bases not matched to a gene; V was cut back by 6 bases and J by 1 base. CDR3 sequence reads: CASRTDREKKNTGELFF. The CDR3 region has the DNA TGTGCCAGCAGGACGGACAGGGAGAAGAAGAACACCGGGGAGCTGTTTTTT.

CDR3 coding DNA: TGCAGTGTCATTAGCGGGGGGGACTACAATGAGCAGTTCTTC. Amino acid sequence: CSVISGGDYNEQFF. The chain employs TRBV20-1 and TRBJ2-1; 11 bases map to TRBD2. Trimming cost V 7 bases and J 3 bases; bases outside gene matches: 5. This CDR3 is built from 14 residues. CDR1 and CDR2 from the germline V gene are DFQATT and SNEGSKA (reference sequence).